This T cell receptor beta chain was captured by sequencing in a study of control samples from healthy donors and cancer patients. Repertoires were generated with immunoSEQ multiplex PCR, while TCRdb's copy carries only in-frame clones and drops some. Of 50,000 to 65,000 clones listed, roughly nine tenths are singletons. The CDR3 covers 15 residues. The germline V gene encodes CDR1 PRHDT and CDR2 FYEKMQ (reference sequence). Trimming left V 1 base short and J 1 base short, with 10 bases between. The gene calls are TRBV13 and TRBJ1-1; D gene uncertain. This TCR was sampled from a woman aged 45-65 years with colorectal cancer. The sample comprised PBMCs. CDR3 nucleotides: TGTGCCAGCAGCTTAGAGGGCAGCCCGAACACTGAAGCTTTCTTT. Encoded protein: CASSLEGSPNTEAFF.